Listed below are T cell receptor beta chains from one sample, sequenced in a study of T cell responses to AZD1222 COVID-19 vaccine. This table comes from immunoSEQ multiplex PCR, and its TCRdb copy is limited to in-frame clones, with some not included. In the table there are 130,000 or so clones, around 83% of which are singletons. Sequenced here: peripheral blood, sampled 28 days after the second AZD1222 dose. The receptors here all came from an adult who received the AZD1222 COVID-19 vaccine. Both conserved end residues are part of each CDR3. A D gene is named only where the DNA matches it firmly. Some rows have no size entry. The others give once, few or many, or a class for an expanded clone.

D gene: .
CDR3 length: 15
J gene: TRBJ1-5
V gene: TRBV7-9
clone size: .
CDR3 DNA: TGTGCCAGCAGCAAGGACACGTCCGGCAATCAGCCCCAGCATTTT
CDR3 protein: CASSKDTSGNQPQHF

D gene: TRBD1
CDR3 length: 19
J gene: TRBJ2-4
V gene: TRBV3-1/TRBV3-2
clone size: .
CDR3 DNA: TGTGCCAGCAGCCAATTCACCGGGACAGCGCAACTAGCCAAAAACATTCAGTACTTC
CDR3 protein: CASSQFTGTAQLAKNIQYF

D gene: TRBD1
CDR3 length: 13
J gene: TRBJ1-2
V gene: TRBV13
clone size: .
CDR3 DNA: TGTGCCAGCAGCTTCGACAGGGAGTACGGCTACACCTTC
CDR3 protein: CASSFDREYGYTF

D gene: .
CDR3 length: 14
J gene: TRBJ2-3
V gene: TRBV7-9
clone size: few
CDR3 DNA: TGTGCCAGCAGCTTTAAAGCCGGGACGGATACGCAGTATTTT
CDR3 protein: CASSFKAGTDTQYF

D gene: .
CDR3 length: 12
J gene: TRBJ2-3
V gene: TRBV7-2
clone size: once
CDR3 DNA: TGTGCCAGCAGCTCAATCACAGATACGCAGTATTTT
CDR3 protein: CASSSITDTQYF

D gene: .
CDR3 length: 12
J gene: TRBJ2-2
V gene: TRBV28
clone size: .
CDR3 DNA: TGTGCCAGCGGCAGGGGTACCGGGGAGCTGTTTTTT
CDR3 protein: CASGRGTGELFF

D gene: .
CDR3 length: 15
J gene: TRBJ1-4
V gene: TRBV9
clone size: many
CDR3 DNA: TGTGCCAGCAGCGCCCGGGACACGCGGAATGAAAAACTGTTTTTT
CDR3 protein: CASSARDTRNEKLFF

D gene: .
CDR3 length: 14
J gene: TRBJ1-5
V gene: TRBV2
clone size: .
CDR3 DNA: TGTGCCAGCAGTGTGGCGGGCAGTTATCAGCCCCAGCATTTT
CDR3 protein: CASSVAGSYQPQHF

D gene: .
CDR3 length: 14
J gene: TRBJ2-7
V gene: TRBV5-1
clone size: .
CDR3 DNA: TGCGCCAGCAAACCCCTTACCGGGGCCTACGAGCAGTACTTC
CDR3 protein: CASKPLTGAYEQYF

D gene: .
CDR3 length: 15
J gene: TRBJ2-2
V gene: TRBV28
clone size: .
CDR3 DNA: TGTGCCTCTAGAGCCCACAACCTGAACACCGGGGAGCTGTTTTTT
CDR3 protein: CASRAHNLNTGELFF

D gene: .
CDR3 length: 14
J gene: TRBJ1-5
V gene: TRBV27
clone size: .
CDR3 DNA: TGTGCCAGCAGCGGGGGGCGCGACAATCAGCCCCAGCATTTT
CDR3 protein: CASSGGRDNQPQHF

D gene: .
CDR3 length: 14
J gene: TRBJ2-7
V gene: TRBV6-5
clone size: once
CDR3 DNA: TGTGCCAGCACTACGGGGGATCGATCCTACGAGCAGTACTTC
CDR3 protein: CASTTGDRSYEQYF

D gene: .
CDR3 length: 14
J gene: TRBJ1-2
V gene: TRBV5-1
clone size: .
CDR3 DNA: TGCGCCAGCAGCTTGGAAATTTACGGATATGGCTACACCTTC
CDR3 protein: CASSLEIYGYGYTF

D gene: .
CDR3 length: 13
J gene: TRBJ2-1
V gene: TRBV11-3
clone size: .
CDR3 DNA: TGTGCCAGCAGCTCGGGACATCTCAATGAGCAGTTCTTC
CDR3 protein: CASSSGHLNEQFF

D gene: TRBD1
CDR3 length: 17
J gene: TRBJ2-1
V gene: TRBV11-2
clone size: .
CDR3 DNA: TGTGCCAGCAGCCTCGATAGGCCGGGACAGGGGGCTCGAGAGCAGTTCTTC
CDR3 protein: CASSLDRPGQGAREQFF

D gene: .
CDR3 length: 18
J gene: TRBJ1-1
V gene: TRBV7-2
clone size: .
CDR3 DNA: TGTGCCAGCAGCTTAGAAGTGCGGTATTGGGGTAACCATTCTGTTGCTTTCTTT
CDR3 protein: CASSLEVRYWGNHSVAFF

D gene: .
CDR3 length: 17
J gene: TRBJ1-6
V gene: TRBV12-5
clone size: .
CDR3 DNA: TGTGCTAGTGGTTTGCCCACGGTGAGCTCCTATAATTCACCCCTCCACTTT
CDR3 protein: CASGLPTVSSYNSPLHF

D gene: .
CDR3 length: 13
J gene: TRBJ1-3
V gene: TRBV19
clone size: .
CDR3 DNA: TGTGCCAGTAACAGGGATGATGGAAACACCATATATTTT
CDR3 protein: CASNRDDGNTIYF

D gene: .
CDR3 length: 13
J gene: TRBJ1-1
V gene: TRBV9
clone size: .
CDR3 DNA: TGTGCCAGCAGCGTAGACTTGGACACTGAAGCTTTCTTT
CDR3 protein: CASSVDLDTEAFF

D gene: .
CDR3 length: 15
J gene: TRBJ2-3
V gene: TRBV5-8
clone size: .
CDR3 DNA: TGTGCCAGCAGCTTGGAGCTAACCGTCACAGATACGCAGTATTTT
CDR3 protein: CASSLELTVTDTQYF

D gene: .
CDR3 length: 15
J gene: TRBJ1-2
V gene: TRBV9
clone size: .
CDR3 DNA: TGTGCCAGCAGCACGTCCGGGACACCGACGGGTGGCTACACCTTC
CDR3 protein: CASSTSGTPTGGYTF

D gene: .
CDR3 length: 13
J gene: TRBJ1-1
V gene: TRBV5-1
clone size: .
CDR3 DNA: TGCGCCAGCGTGGCCGGGAGTAACACTGAAGCTTTCTTT
CDR3 protein: CASVAGSNTEAFF

D gene: TRBD1
CDR3 length: 15
J gene: TRBJ1-2
V gene: TRBV7-9
clone size: .
CDR3 DNA: TGTGCCAGCAGCTTGACAGGGGGCTCTCTGGTTGGCTACACCTTC
CDR3 protein: CASSLTGGSLVGYTF

D gene: .
CDR3 length: 14
J gene: TRBJ1-2
V gene: TRBV18
clone size: .
CDR3 DNA: TGTGCCAGCTCACCTGGGGGCTCTAACTATGGCTACACCTTC
CDR3 protein: CASSPGGSNYGYTF

D gene: .
CDR3 length: 14
J gene: TRBJ1-1
V gene: TRBV18
clone size: .
CDR3 DNA: TGTGCCAGCTCCAATGGGGGGCGAGACACTGAAGCTTTCTTT
CDR3 protein: CASSNGGRDTEAFF

D gene: .
CDR3 length: 13
J gene: TRBJ1-6
V gene: TRBV11-2
clone size: .
CDR3 DNA: TGTGCCAGCAGCTTAGGTTATAATTCACCCCTCCACTTT
CDR3 protein: CASSLGYNSPLHF

D gene: .
CDR3 length: 12
J gene: TRBJ1-2
V gene: TRBV3-1/TRBV3-2
clone size: .
CDR3 DNA: TGTGCCAGCAGCTTGGGCGGAGTTGGCTACACCTTC
CDR3 protein: CASSLGGVGYTF

D gene: .
CDR3 length: 14
J gene: TRBJ2-3
V gene: TRBV14
clone size: .
CDR3 DNA: TGTGCCAGCAGCCAAGATCGTAGGGGCTATACGCAGTATTTT
CDR3 protein: CASSQDRRGYTQYF

D gene: .
CDR3 length: 14
J gene: TRBJ2-3
V gene: TRBV10-1
clone size: once
CDR3 DNA: TGCGCCAGCAGTGACAGCCCTCTCACAGATACGCAGTATTTT
CDR3 protein: CASSDSPLTDTQYF

D gene: TRBD1
CDR3 length: 14
J gene: TRBJ1-2
V gene: TRBV10-3
clone size: .
CDR3 DNA: TGTGCCATCAGTGAGCCGACAGGGGCGGGTGGCTACACCTTC
CDR3 protein: CAISEPTGAGGYTF

D gene: .
CDR3 length: 14
J gene: TRBJ1-5
V gene: TRBV2
clone size: .
CDR3 DNA: TGTGCCAGCAGTACAGGGAGGTTGAATCAGCCCCAGCATTTT
CDR3 protein: CASSTGRLNQPQHF

D gene: .
CDR3 length: 15
J gene: TRBJ1-5
V gene: TRBV28
clone size: many
CDR3 DNA: TGTGCCAGCAGTTTATCATTCGGCAACAGTCAGCCCCAGCATTTT
CDR3 protein: CASSLSFGNSQPQHF

D gene: TRBD1
CDR3 length: 15
J gene: TRBJ2-4
V gene: TRBV30
clone size: few
CDR3 DNA: TGTGCCTGGAGTCCGACAGGGGGAAGCAAAAACATTCAGTACTTC
CDR3 protein: CAWSPTGGSKNIQYF

D gene: .
CDR3 length: 15
J gene: TRBJ1-1
V gene: TRBV3-1/TRBV3-2
clone size: .
CDR3 DNA: TGTGCCAGCAGCCAAGCTAGGCAACTAAACACTGAAGCTTTCTTT
CDR3 protein: CASSQARQLNTEAFF

D gene: .
CDR3 length: 8
J gene: TRBJ2-7
V gene: TRBV23-1
clone size: .
CDR3 DNA: TGCGCCAGCAGTCCCCAGTACTTC
CDR3 protein: CASSPQYF

D gene: .
CDR3 length: 12
J gene: TRBJ1-1
V gene: TRBV7-6
clone size: .
CDR3 DNA: TGTGCCAGCAGCTCCATGAACACTGAAGCTTTCTTT
CDR3 protein: CASSSMNTEAFF